What follows are 2 T cell receptor beta chains derived from one specimen sequenced in a study of T-cell reconstitution after alpha-beta-depleted transplantation in children. Library preparation (for TCRbeta) was performed with unique molecular identifiers. TCRdb re-called the PCR reads through MiXCR, storing one row per CDR3 protein. The repertoire consists of around 600,000 distinct CDR3 sequences, with around a sixth occurring once and the leading ten covering about 1.1%. The specimen was PBMCs from the stem cell graft donor, collected from the stem cell graft. The receptors were sampled from a human donor who donated a stem cell graft to a child with acute myeloid leukemia.

The J gene is TRBJ2-3, the V gene TRBV20-1; 13 positions agree with TRBD2. V trimming: 2 bases; J trimming: 4 bases; junction bases outside the gene matches: 12. The CDR3 covers 18 residues. The germline V gene encodes CDR1 DFQATT and CDR2 SNEGSKA (reference sequence). CDR3 nucleotides: TGCAGTGCTAGACCTTACCGGACTAGCGGGGGCGGGGCAGATACGCAGTATTTT. Amino acids: CSARPYRTSGGGADTQYF.

This clonotype was detected ten times or more. The rearrangement joins TRBV7-2 to TRBJ1-2; D perhaps matches TRBD1 (5 bases). Deletions cut 1 base from V and 6 bases from J, with 6 bases between. CDR3 length: 12 residues. CDR1 is SGHTA and CDR2 is FQGNSA in the germline V gene. CDR3 DNA sequence: TGTGCCAGCAGCTTAGACAGGAATGGCTACACCTTC. Its protein is CASSLDRNGYTF.